This TCR beta chain was captured by sequencing in a study of T cell responses to AZD1222 COVID-19 vaccine. Profiled with immunoSEQ multiplex PCR; TCRdb holds only in-frame clones, not every one. Of around 180,000 clones in the sample, 70% to 90% were seen once. The CDR3 totals 14 residues. The V segment lost 2 bases and the J segment 5 bases; nucleotides outside the gene matches: 3. CDR1 and CDR2 (germline): MGHDK, SYGVNS. Material: peripheral blood, obtained on day 0 of AZD1222 vaccination. This receptor was identified in an adult in good health. The rearrangement uses TRBV25-1 and TRBJ2-7; 10 nucleotides agree with TRBD1. CDR3 DNA: TGTGCCAGCAGTGAAGGGACAGGGGTAAACGAGCAGTACTTC. It codes for CASSEGTGVNEQYF.